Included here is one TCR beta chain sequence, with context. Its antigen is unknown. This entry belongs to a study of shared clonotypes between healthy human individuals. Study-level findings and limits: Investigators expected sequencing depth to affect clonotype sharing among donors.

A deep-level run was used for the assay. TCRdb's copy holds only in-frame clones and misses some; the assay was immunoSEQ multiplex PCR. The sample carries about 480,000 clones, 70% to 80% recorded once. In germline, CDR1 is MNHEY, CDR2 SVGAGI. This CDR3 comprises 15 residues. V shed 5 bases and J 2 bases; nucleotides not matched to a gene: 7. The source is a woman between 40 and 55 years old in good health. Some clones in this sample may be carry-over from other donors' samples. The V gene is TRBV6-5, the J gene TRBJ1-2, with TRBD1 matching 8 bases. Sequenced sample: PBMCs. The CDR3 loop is CASSKQGEPNYGYTF. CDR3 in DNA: TGTGCCAGCAGTAAACAGGGGGAACCCAACTATGGCTACACCTTC.